This T cell receptor beta chain is drawn from a study of patients and donors after allogeneic stem cell transplantation. CDR3 length: 14 residues. Trimming removed 7 bases at V and 0 bases at J, with 10 bases between. TCRdb itself ran the RT-PCR reads through MiXCR, one entry per CDR3 protein. The sample records about 160,000 distinct CDR3 sequences, 30% being singletons. The table lists this clonotype with many counts. The V call is TRBV12-3 or TRBV12-4, the J call TRBJ2-1; no firm D call. Sequenced: blood, either unsorted or a sorted T cell fraction (not recorded which). The sequence was collected from a human donor who was either an allogeneic HSCT recipient or a stem cell or donor lymphocyte infusion donor (not recorded which). It is not recorded whose cells these are; they may come from a transplant donor. The CDR3 reads CASTPNPSYNEQFF. The CDR3 region has the DNA TGTGCCAGCACCCCAAACCCCTCCTACAATGAGCAGTTCTTC.